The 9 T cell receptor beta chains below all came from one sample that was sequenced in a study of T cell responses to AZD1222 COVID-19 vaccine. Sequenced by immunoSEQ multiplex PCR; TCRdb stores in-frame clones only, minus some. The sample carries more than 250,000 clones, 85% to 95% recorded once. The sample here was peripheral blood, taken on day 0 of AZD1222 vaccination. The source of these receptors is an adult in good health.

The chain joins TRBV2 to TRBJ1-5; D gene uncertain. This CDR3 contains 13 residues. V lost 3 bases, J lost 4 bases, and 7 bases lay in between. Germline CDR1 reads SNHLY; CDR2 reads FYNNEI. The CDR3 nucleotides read TGTGCCAGCAGTGATTCATCGAATCAGCCCCAGCATTTT. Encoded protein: CASSDSSNQPQHF.

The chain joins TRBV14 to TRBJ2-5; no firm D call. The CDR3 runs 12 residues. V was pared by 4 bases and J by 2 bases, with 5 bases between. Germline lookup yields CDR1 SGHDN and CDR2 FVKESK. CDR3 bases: TGTGCCAGCAGCCTAGGACAAGAGACCCAGTACTTC. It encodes CASSLGQETQYF.

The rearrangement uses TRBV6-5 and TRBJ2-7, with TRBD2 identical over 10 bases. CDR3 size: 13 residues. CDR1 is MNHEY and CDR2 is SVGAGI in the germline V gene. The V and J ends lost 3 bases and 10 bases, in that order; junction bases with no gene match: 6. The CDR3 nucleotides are TGTGCCAGCAGTTATAGAAGCGGGGGGGATCAGTACTTC. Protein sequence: CASSYRSGGDQYF.

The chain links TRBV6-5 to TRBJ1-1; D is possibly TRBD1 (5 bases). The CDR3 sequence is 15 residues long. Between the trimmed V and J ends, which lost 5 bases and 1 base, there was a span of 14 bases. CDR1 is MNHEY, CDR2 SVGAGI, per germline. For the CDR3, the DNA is TGTGCCAGCAGTACCTGGGGGGATAAGAACACTGAAGCTTTCTTT. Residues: CASSTWGDKNTEAFF.

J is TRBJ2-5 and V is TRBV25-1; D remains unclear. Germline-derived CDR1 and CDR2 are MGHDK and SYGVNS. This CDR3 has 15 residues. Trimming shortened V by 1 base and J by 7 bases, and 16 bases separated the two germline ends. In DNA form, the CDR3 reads TGTGCCAGCAGTGAATGGGAAATGGACCGAGGGACCCAGTACTTC. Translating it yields CASSEWEMDRGTQYF.

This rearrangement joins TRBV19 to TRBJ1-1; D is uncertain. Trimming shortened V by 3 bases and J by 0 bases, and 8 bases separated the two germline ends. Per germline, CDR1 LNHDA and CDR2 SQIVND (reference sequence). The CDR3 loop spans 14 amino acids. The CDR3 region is CASSIGNLNTEAFF. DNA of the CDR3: TGTGCCAGTAGTATCGGGAACTTGAACACTGAAGCTTTCTTT. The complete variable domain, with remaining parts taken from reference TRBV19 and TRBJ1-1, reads DGGITQSPKYLFRKEGQNVTLSCEQNLNHDAMYWYRQDPGQGLRLIYYSQIVNDFQKGDIAEGYSVSREKKESFPLTVTSAQKNPTAFYLCASSIGNLNTEAFFGQGTRLTVV.

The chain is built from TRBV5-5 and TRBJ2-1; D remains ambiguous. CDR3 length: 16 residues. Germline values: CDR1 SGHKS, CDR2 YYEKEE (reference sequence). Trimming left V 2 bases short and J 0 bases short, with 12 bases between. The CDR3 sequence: CASSFLTKPSYNEQFF. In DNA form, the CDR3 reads TGTGCCAGCAGCTTCCTAACTAAACCCTCCTACAATGAGCAGTTCTTC.

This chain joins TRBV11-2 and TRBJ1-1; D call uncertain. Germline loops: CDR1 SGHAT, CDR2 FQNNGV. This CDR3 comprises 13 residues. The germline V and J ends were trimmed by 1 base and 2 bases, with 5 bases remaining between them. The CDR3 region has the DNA TGTGCCAGCAGCTTAGTTTCAAACACTGAAGCTTTCTTT. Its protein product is CASSLVSNTEAFF.

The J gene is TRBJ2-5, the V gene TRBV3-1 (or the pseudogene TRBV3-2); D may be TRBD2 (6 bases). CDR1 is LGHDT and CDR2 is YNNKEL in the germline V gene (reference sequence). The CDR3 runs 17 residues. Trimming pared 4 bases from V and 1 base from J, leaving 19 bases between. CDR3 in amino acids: CASSPTAAGPVQETQYF. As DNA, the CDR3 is TGTGCCAGCAGCCCTACCGCCGCGGGACCCGTCCAAGAGACCCAGTACTTC.